The T cell receptor beta chain described here comes from a study of T cell changes during pregnancy in multiple sclerosis. The CDR3 sequence is 15 residues long. With 4 bases removed from V and 3 bases from J, the gap between germline ends came to 15 bases. CDR1 and CDR2 from the germline V gene are SQVTM and ANQGSEA. Sequencing used immunoSEQ multiplex PCR; TCRdb keeps in-frame clones, though not all of them. This sample yields over 15,000 clones, of which 88% are seen a single time; roughly 5% belongs to the top ten. This receptor was identified in a female donor in good health, enrolled as a control in a pregnancy study. This specimen consisted of CD8+ T cells from peripheral blood mononuclear cells, obtained after pregnancy. V and J are TRBV29-1 and TRBJ1-4; perhaps TRBD1 as D (5 bases). CDR3 in DNA: TGCAGCGTTGTCTGGGACTCGGGGGCTAATGAAAAACTGTTTTTT. Amino acids: CSVVWDSGANEKLFF.